The 16 T cell receptor beta chains presented below share a single source sample, sequenced in a study of shared clonotypes between healthy human individuals. Repertoires were generated with immunoSEQ multiplex PCR, while TCRdb's copy carries only in-frame clones and drops some. Altogether around 2,000,000 clones are present, 85% to 95% being singletons, with the ten largest covering roughly 0.13%. The sample comprised naive CD4+ T cells sorted from blood. The subset is: CD45RA+ positively selected. All receptors derive from a young man in good health.

The chain uses TRBV7-9 and TRBJ1-4, with D unclear. Germline CDR1 is SEHNR and CDR2 is FQNEAQ (reference sequence). Trimming pared 5 bases from V and 1 base from J, leaving 11 bases between. The length of the CDR3 is 15 residues. The CDR3 spells CASSRVAGTNEKLFF. The CDR3 DNA is TGTGCCAGCAGCCGGGTAGCGGGAACTAATGAAAAACTGTTTTTT. Together with reference TRBV7-9 and TRBJ1-4, the CDR3 gives the full variable domain: DTGVSQNPRHKITKRGQNVTFRCDPISEHNRLYWYRQTLGQGPEFLTYFQNEAQLEKSRLLSDRFSAERPKGSFSTLEIQRTEQGDSAMYLCASSRVAGTNEKLFFGSGTQLSVL.

The genes are TRBV19 and TRBJ2-2; 14 positions agree with TRBD2. CDR3 length: 16 residues. V lost 10 bases to trimming and J lost 5 bases; unmatched junction nucleotides: 9. Per germline, CDR1 LNHDA and CDR2 SQIVND (reference sequence). The CDR3: CATSTSGRAGTGELFF. The CDR3 DNA reads TGTGCCACCTCGACTAGCGGGAGGGCCGGAACCGGGGAGCTGTTTTTT.

This clone was counted once. The chain joins TRBV7-2 to TRBJ2-2; TRBD2 matches at 7 bases. Germline CDR1 SGHTA, CDR2 FQGNSA. The J segment lost 0 bases and the V segment lost 5 bases, leaving 6 bases of the junction unmatched. This CDR3 region has 16 residues. The CDR3 sequence: CASSTSVLANTGELFF. The CDR3 DNA reads as TGTGCCAGCAGCACTAGCGTGCTAGCGAACACCGGGGAGCTGTTTTTT.

This chain connects TRBV7-2 to TRBJ2-7; 8 bases match TRBD2. The CDR3 length is 15 residues. V was clipped by 5 bases and J by 1 base; unmatched bases: 7. In germline, CDR1 is SGHTA, CDR2 FQGNSA. The CDR3 loop is CASSPRAGGSYEQYF. The CDR3 DNA follows: TGTGCCAGCAGCCCCCGGGCGGGAGGATCCTACGAGCAGTACTTC.

The gene calls are TRBV5-4 and TRBJ1-2; D call uncertain. The CDR3 totals 13 residues. Per the germline V gene, CDR1 is SGHNT and CDR2 is YYREEE (reference sequence). Trimming cost V 0 bases and J 7 bases, with 10 bases left between them. This chain's CDR3 is CASSLDSVGGYTF. The CDR3 DNA reads as TGTGCCAGCAGCTTGGATTCAGTAGGTGGCTACACCTTC.

This chain joins TRBV4-3 and TRBJ2-7; D unresolved. The CDR3 is 15 residues long. CDR1 LGHNA and CDR2 YSLEER come from the germline V gene. V was shortened by 0 bases and J by 0 bases, with 9 bases between the two germline ends. The CDR3: CASSQDLRSSYEQYF. The CDR3 nucleotides read TGCGCCAGCAGCCAAGATTTGCGGAGCTCCTACGAGCAGTACTTC.

The J gene is TRBJ2-1, the V gene TRBV19; D remains unclear. V lost 5 bases and J 5 bases, leaving 19 bases between the germline ends. The CDR3 contains 16 residues. Germline values: CDR1 LNHDA, CDR2 SQIVND (reference sequence). This CDR3 is CASSWVRGGRDNEQFF. The CDR3 nucleotides read TGTGCCAGTAGTTGGGTTCGTGGTGGACGAGACAATGAGCAGTTCTTC.

The count of this clone is one. V usage is TRBV30 and J usage is TRBJ1-4; possibly TRBD1 for D (5 bases). From germline, CDR1 is GTSNPN and CDR2 SVGIG (reference sequence). V lost 1 base, J lost 0 bases, and 15 bases lay in between. CDR3 length equals 17 residues. CDR3 loop: CAWSAGRKGATNEKLFF. CDR3 in DNA: TGTGCCTGGAGTGCAGGGAGAAAGGGTGCAACTAATGAAAAACTGTTTTTT.

This clone has a single count. The rearrangement links TRBV6-5 to TRBJ1-1; TRBD1 agrees at 7 bases. With V trimmed by 6 bases and J by 1 base, 5 bases remained unmatched. This CDR3 region has 14 residues. The germline V gene encodes CDR1 MNHEY and CDR2 SVGAGI. The CDR3, as DNA: TGTGCCAGCAGGGGGGACAGTTCGAACACTGAAGCTTTCTTT. Protein product: CASRGDSSNTEAFF.

A note on this clone: Other DNA sequences in the same sample also yield this CDR3. The CDR3 reads CATSRGDGSNQPQHF. CDR3 nucleotide sequence: TGTGCCACCAGCAGAGGAGACGGTTCCAATCAGCCCCAGCATTTT. The chain links TRBV15 to TRBJ1-5, with D unclear. The CDR3 is made up of 15 amino acids. V lost 1 base to trimming and J lost 3 bases, with 10 bases between them. CDR1 is LNHNV, CDR2 YYDKDF, per germline (reference sequence).

The chain is built from TRBV5-1 and TRBJ1-2, with D maybe TRBD1 (6 bases). CDR1 and CDR2 (germline): SGHRS, YFSETQ. Trimming left V 3 bases short and J 5 bases short, with 14 bases between. The CDR3 runs 14 residues. In nucleotides, the CDR3 is TGCGCCAGCAGCTCTACCGGGACAACATATGGCTACACCTTC. Protein: CASSSTGTTYGYTF.

The chain has TRBV6-5 and TRBJ2-1, with 14 positions matching TRBD2. Germline V lookup: CDR1 MNHEY, CDR2 SVGAGI. The CDR3 is 14 amino acids. J lost 6 bases, V lost 9 bases, and 4 bases had no gene match. CDR3 protein: CASVGLAGGNEQFF. The DNA of the CDR3 is TGTGCCAGTGTCGGACTAGCGGGAGGCAATGAGCAGTTCTTC.

This clone was found once. The chain carries TRBV18 and TRBJ2-2; 8 nucleotides match TRBD1. The germline V gene encodes CDR1 KGHSH and CDR2 LQKENI. Unmatched junction bases numbered 2, after V lost 5 bases and J lost 3 bases. This CDR3 contains 14 residues. CDR3 loop: CASSSDRDTGELFF. The CDR3 DNA sequence: TGTGCCAGCTCATCGGACAGGGACACCGGGGAGCTGTTTTTT.

As to this clone: A much larger clone differs by one base, so this may be a read error. This chain joins TRBV6-6 and TRBJ2-7; D gene unclear. Per the germline V gene, CDR1 is MNHNY and CDR2 is SVGAGI (reference sequence). V lost 6 bases and J 0 bases, leaving 3 bases between the germline ends. The CDR3 sequence is 11 residues long. The CDR3 region is CASSRSYEQYF. The CDR3 region has the DNA TGTGCCAGCAGCCGCTCCTACGAGCAGTACTTC.

As for this clone: Within the sample, other DNA sequences also encode this same CDR3. The J gene is TRBJ2-7, the V gene TRBV6-5, with 9 bases that match TRBD1. Trimming took 5 bases from V and 5 from J; bases not matched to a gene: 1. The CDR3 has 12 amino acids. Germline CDR1 is MNHEY and CDR2 is SVGAGI. The CDR3, as DNA: TGTGCCAGCAGTCGACAGGGGGACGAGCAGTACTTC. It codes for CASSRQGDEQYF.

The V and J genes are TRBV27 and TRBJ2-7; weak D call: TRBD2 (7 bases). CDR1 and CDR2 from the germline V gene are MNHEY and SMNVEV (reference sequence). V shed 7 bases and J shed 6 bases, with 16 bases lying between them. The CDR3 extends over 13 amino acids. CDR3 sequence (DNA): TGTGCCAGCACGGGGGGCCTATTCGGCGAGCAGTACTTC. Its translation is CASTGGLFGEQYF.